A selection of T cell receptor beta chains follows, all from one sample in a study of T cell repertoires in cytomegalovirus infection. TCRdb re-called the reads through MiXCR, storing one row per CDR3 protein. The sample has around 210,000 distinct CDR3 sequences, around 6.4% seen once. Sequencing used PBMCs. These receptors all stem from a human donor in good health (CMV status not recorded). Some clones in this sample may be carry-over from other donors' samples. CDR3s include the opening cysteine and the closing phenylalanine or tryptophan. The order of the fields is J gene, D gene, V gene, CDR3 protein. The D gene is left open where the match is weak.

J gene: TRBJ2-2
D gene: TRBD2
V gene: TRBV7-2
CDR3 protein: CASSLRTAGLAGGRSGELFF

J gene: TRBJ1-1
D gene: -
V gene: TRBV6-2/TRBV6-3
CDR3 protein: CASRVRRVNTEAFF

J gene: TRBJ1-1
D gene: -
V gene: TRBV12-3/TRBV12-4
CDR3 protein: CASSNVQGNRQAFF

J gene: TRBJ2-7
D gene: -
V gene: TRBV6-2/TRBV6-3
CDR3 protein: CASTRTTLPYEQYF

J gene: TRBJ1-2
D gene: TRBD1
V gene: TRBV29-1
CDR3 protein: CSVEDQDRGLGYTF

J gene: TRBJ1-1
D gene: -
V gene: TRBV4-2
CDR3 protein: CASSQGSRSDTEAFF

J gene: TRBJ2-5
D gene: -
V gene: TRBV4-3
CDR3 protein: CASSQGVPEGETQYF

J gene: TRBJ2-5
D gene: -
V gene: TRBV2
CDR3 protein: CASSDGIIQETQYF

J gene: TRBJ2-3
D gene: -
V gene: TRBV12-5
CDR3 protein: CASGLGTLTDTQYF

J gene: TRBJ2-1
D gene: -
V gene: TRBV6-5
CDR3 protein: CASSYDGLSYNEQFF

J gene: TRBJ2-3
D gene: -
V gene: TRBV29-1
CDR3 protein: CSVAAGPDTQYF

J gene: TRBJ2-7
D gene: -
V gene: TRBV20-1
CDR3 protein: CSAAGPNSYEQYF

J gene: TRBJ1-4
D gene: -
V gene: TRBV2
CDR3 protein: CASSEGRWNEKLFF

J gene: TRBJ2-3
D gene: TRBD1
V gene: TRBV11-2
CDR3 protein: CASSLVHQGASDTQYF

J gene: TRBJ2-2
D gene: -
V gene: TRBV18
CDR3 protein: CASLKTGTGELFF

J gene: TRBJ2-3
D gene: -
V gene: TRBV9
CDR3 protein: CASSVAPSGASTDTQYF

J gene: TRBJ2-6
D gene: -
V gene: TRBV20-1
CDR3 protein: CSASRGGAGANVLTF

J gene: TRBJ1-4
D gene: -
V gene: TRBV28
CDR3 protein: CASITGLRNEKLFF

J gene: TRBJ2-1
D gene: -
V gene: TRBV7-2
CDR3 protein: CASSLAPSEQFF

J gene: TRBJ1-4
D gene: -
V gene: TRBV7-2
CDR3 protein: CASSARPGGTNEKLFF

J gene: TRBJ2-7
D gene: TRBD2
V gene: TRBV7-9
CDR3 protein: CASSFLAGVIYEQYF

J gene: TRBJ1-1
D gene: -
V gene: TRBV20-1
CDR3 protein: CSARAPMTTEAFF